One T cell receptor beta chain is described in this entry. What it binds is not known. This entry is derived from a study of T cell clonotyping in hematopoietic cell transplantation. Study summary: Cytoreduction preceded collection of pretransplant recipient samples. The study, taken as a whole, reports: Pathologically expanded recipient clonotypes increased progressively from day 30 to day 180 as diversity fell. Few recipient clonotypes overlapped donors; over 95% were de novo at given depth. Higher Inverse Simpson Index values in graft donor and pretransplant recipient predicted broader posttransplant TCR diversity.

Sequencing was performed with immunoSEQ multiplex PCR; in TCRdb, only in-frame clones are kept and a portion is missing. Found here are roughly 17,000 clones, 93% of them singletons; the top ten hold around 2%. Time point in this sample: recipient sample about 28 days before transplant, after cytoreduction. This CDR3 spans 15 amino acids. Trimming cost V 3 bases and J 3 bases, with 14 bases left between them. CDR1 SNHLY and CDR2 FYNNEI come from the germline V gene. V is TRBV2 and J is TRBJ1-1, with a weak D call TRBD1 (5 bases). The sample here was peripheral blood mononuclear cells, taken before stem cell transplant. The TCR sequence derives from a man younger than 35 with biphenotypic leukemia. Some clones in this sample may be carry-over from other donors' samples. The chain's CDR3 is CASSDRGPGDTEAFF. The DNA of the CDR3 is TGTGCCAGCAGTGATAGGGGTCCTGGGGACACTGAAGCTTTCTTT.